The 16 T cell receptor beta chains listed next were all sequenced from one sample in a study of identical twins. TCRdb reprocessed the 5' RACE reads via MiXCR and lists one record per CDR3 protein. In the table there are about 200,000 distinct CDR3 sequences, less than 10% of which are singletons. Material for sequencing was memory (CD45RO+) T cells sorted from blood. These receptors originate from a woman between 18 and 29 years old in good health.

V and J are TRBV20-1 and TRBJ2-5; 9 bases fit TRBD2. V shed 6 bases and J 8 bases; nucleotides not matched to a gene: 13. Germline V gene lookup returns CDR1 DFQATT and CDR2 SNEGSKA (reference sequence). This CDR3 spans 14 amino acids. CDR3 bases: TGCAGTGCCCTAGCGGGACGGCAATTCCGAACCCAGTACTTC. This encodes CSALAGRQFRTQYF.

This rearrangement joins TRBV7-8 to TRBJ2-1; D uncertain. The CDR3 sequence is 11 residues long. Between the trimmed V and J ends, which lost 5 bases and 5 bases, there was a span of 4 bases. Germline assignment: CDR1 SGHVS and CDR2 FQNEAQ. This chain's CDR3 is CASSAHNEQFF. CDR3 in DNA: TGTGCCAGCAGCGCGCACAATGAGCAGTTCTTC.

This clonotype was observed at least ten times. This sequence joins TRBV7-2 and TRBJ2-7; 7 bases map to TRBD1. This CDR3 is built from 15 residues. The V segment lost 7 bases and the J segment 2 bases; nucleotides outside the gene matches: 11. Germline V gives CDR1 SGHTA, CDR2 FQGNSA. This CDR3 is CASTVQGNDPYEQYF. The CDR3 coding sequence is TGTGCCAGCACCGTACAGGGGAACGACCCCTACGAGCAGTACTTC.

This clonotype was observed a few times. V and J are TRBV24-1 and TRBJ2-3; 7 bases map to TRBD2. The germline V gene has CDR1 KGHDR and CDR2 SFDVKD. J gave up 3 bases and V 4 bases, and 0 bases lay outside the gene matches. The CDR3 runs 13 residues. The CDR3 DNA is TGTGCCACCAGTGACGGGGGGACAGATACGCAGTATTTT. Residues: CATSDGGTDTQYF.

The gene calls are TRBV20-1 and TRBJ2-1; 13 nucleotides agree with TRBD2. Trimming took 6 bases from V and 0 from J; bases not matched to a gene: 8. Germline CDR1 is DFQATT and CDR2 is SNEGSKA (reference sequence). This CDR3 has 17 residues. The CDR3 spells CSAQGLAGEGSYNEQFF. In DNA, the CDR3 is TGCAGTGCCCAAGGACTAGCGGGAGAGGGCTCCTACAATGAGCAGTTCTTC.

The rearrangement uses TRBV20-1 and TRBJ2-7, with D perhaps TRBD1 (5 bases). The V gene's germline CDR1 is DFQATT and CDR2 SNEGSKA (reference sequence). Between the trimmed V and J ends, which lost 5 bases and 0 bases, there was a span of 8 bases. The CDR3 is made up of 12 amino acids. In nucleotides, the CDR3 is TGCAGTGCTTCTGACAGCTCCTACGAGCAGTACTTC. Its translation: CSASDSSYEQYF.

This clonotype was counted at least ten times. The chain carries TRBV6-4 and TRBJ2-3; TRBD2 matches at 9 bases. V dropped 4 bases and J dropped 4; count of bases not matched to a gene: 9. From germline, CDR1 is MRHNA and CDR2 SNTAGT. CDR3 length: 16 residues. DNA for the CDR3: TGTGCCAGCAGTGGTTCGCGGGGGGGCGGCGCAGATACGCAGTATTTT. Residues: CASSGSRGGGADTQYF.

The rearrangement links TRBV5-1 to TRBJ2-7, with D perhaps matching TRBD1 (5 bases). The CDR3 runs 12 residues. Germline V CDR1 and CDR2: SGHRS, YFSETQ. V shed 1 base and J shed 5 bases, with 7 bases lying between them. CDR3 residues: CASSLRGHEQYF. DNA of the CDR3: TGCGCCAGCAGCTTGAGGGGCCACGAGCAGTACTTC.

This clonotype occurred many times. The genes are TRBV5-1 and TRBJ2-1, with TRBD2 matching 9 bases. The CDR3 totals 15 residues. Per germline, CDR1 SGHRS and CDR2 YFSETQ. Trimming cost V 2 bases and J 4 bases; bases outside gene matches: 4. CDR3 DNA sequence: TGCGCCAGCAGCTTACCTAGCGGGGTGTACAATGAGCAGTTCTTC. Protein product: CASSLPSGVYNEQFF. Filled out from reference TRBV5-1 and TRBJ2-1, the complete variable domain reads KAGVTQTPRYLIKTRGQQVTLSCSPISGHRSVSWYQQTPGQGLQFLFEYFSETQRNKGNFPGRFSGRQFSNSRSEMNVSTLELGDSALYLCASSLPSGVYNEQFFGPGTRLTVL.

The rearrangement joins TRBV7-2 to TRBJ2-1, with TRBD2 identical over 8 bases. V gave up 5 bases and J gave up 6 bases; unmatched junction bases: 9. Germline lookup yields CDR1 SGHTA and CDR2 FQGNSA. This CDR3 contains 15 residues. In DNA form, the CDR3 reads TGTGCCAGCAGCCGTCCGGGACTAGTATTCAATGAGCAGTTCTTC. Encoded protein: CASSRPGLVFNEQFF.

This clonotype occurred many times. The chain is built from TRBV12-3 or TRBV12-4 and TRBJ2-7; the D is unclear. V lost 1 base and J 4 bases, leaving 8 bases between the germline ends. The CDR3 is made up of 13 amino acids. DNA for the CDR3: TGTGCCAGCAGTTTAGGGACGGAATACGAGCAGTACTTC. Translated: CASSLGTEYEQYF.

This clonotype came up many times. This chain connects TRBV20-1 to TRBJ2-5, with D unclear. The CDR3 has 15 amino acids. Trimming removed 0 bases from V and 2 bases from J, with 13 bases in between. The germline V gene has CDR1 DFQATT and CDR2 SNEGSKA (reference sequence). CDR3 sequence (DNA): TGCAGTGCTAGAGATCATCGGGTGGAACAAGAGACCCAGTACTTC. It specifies CSARDHRVEQETQYF.

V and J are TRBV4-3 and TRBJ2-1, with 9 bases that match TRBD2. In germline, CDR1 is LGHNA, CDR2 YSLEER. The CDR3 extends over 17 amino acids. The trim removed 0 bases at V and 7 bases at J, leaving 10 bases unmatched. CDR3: CASSQEGGRARGNEQFF. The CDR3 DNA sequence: TGCGCCAGCAGCCAAGAGGGCGGGAGGGCCAGGGGAAATGAGCAGTTCTTC.

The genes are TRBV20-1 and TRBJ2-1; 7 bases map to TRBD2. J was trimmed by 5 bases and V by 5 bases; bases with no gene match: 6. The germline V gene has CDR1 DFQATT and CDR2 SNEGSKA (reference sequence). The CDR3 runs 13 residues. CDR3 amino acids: CSALAGANNEQFF. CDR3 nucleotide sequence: TGCAGTGCTCTGGCGGGAGCGAACAATGAGCAGTTCTTC.

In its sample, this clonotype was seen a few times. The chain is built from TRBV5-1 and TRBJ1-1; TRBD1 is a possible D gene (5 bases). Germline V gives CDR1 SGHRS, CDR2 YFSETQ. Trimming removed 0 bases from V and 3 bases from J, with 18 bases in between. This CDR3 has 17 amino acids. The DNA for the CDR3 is TGCGCCAGCAGCTTGGGGGTCAGCTCGAGAGGGGACACTGAAGCTTTCTTT. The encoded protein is CASSLGVSSRGDTEAFF.

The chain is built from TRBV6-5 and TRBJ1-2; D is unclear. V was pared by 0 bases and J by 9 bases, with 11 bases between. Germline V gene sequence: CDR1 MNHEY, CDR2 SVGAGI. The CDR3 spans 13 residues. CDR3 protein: CASSYSRARSYTF. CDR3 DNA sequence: TGTGCCAGCAGTTACTCTAGGGCCAGGAGCTACACCTTC.